The 11 T cell receptor beta chains below come from one sample, sequenced in a study of shared clonotypes between healthy human individuals. Here immunoSEQ multiplex PCR was the method, and the copy in TCRdb shows in-frame clones only, minus some. The table lists approximately 530,000 clones, 95% to 97% of them singletons. The sample consisted of naive CD4+ T cells sorted from blood. Indicated subset: CD45RA+ positively selected. The source of these receptors is a woman aged 25 to 39 in good health.

CDR3 nucleotide sequence: TGTGCCAGTAGTATGGGTCATAGCGGGAGGAACGAGCAGTTCTTC. Translating gives CASSMGHSGRNEQFF. The V gene is TRBV19, the J gene TRBJ2-1; TRBD2 aligns across 10 bases. This CDR3 region has 15 residues. Germline assignment: CDR1 LNHDA and CDR2 SQIVND (reference sequence). V lost 3 bases and J lost 10; bases outside the gene matches: 9.

The CDR3 nucleotides are TGTGCCAGCAGTTACGGGCTCTCCTACAATGAGCAGTTCTTC. Protein: CASSYGLSYNEQFF. The chain couples TRBV6-5 to TRBJ2-1; D gene uncertain. CDR3 length equals 14 residues. V was pared by 2 bases and J by 0 bases, with 5 bases between. Germline V gene lookup returns CDR1 MNHEY and CDR2 SVGAGI.

The V call is TRBV20-1, the J call TRBJ2-1; D not certain. The CDR3 covers 11 residues. V lost 5 bases to trimming and J lost 5 bases, with 7 bases between them. Germline values: CDR1 DFQATT, CDR2 SNEGSKA (reference sequence). The CDR3 DNA sequence: TGCAGTGCTCCCAACAACAATGAGCAGTTCTTC. The encoded protein is CSAPNNNEQFF.

The CDR3 is CASSSPRGLALEQYF. The CDR3 DNA reads TGTGCCAGCAGTTCACCACGGGGACTAGCGCTCGAGCAGTACTTC. The J gene is TRBJ2-7, the V gene TRBV28; 10 bases are a match to TRBD2. Germline lookup yields CDR1 MDHEN and CDR2 SYDVKM. Trimming took 4 bases from V and 6 from J; bases not matched to a gene: 9. This CDR3 region has 15 residues.

This chain uses TRBV2 with TRBJ2-1; 10 nucleotides line up with TRBD2. V dropped 8 bases and J dropped 7; count of bases not matched to a gene: 11. The CDR3 totals 15 residues. CDR1 is SNHLY, CDR2 FYNNEI, per germline. The CDR3 sequence: CASAALAGVGNEQFF. The CDR3 bases are TGTGCCAGCGCCGCGCTAGCGGGAGTAGGGAATGAGCAGTTCTTC.

The chain employs TRBV5-6 and TRBJ2-6; 7 bases fit TRBD1. The CDR3 consists of 15 residues. The germline CDR1 and CDR2 sequences are SGHDT and YYEEEE. With V trimmed by 3 bases and J by 2 bases, 2 bases remained unmatched. Written as DNA, the CDR3 is TGTGCCAGCAGCTACAGGGGCCCTGGGGCCAACGTCCTGACTTTC. Translating it yields CASSYRGPGANVLTF. The full variable domain, completed using reference TRBV5-6 and TRBJ2-6, is DAGVTQSPTHLIKTRGQQVTLRCSPKSGHDTVSWYQQALGQGPQFIFQYYEEEERQRGNFPDRFSGHQFPNYSSELNVNALLLGDSALYLCASSYRGPGANVLTFGAGSRLTVL.

This chain uses TRBV18 with TRBJ1-5, with a weak D call TRBD1 (5 bases). CDR3 size: 15 residues. The V and J ends lost 3 bases and 4 bases respectively, with 13 bases between them. CDR1 KGHSH and CDR2 LQKENI come from the germline V gene. The DNA for the CDR3 is TGTGCCAGCTCACCTCAGGGACGGATAAATCAGCCCCAGCATTTT. Amino acids: CASSPQGRINQPQHF.

The V call is TRBV14, the J call TRBJ2-7; 7 nucleotides match TRBD2. The ends lost 4 bases at V and 5 bases at J; junction bases unmatched: 11. CDR3 length: 15 residues. CDR1 is SGHDN and CDR2 is FVKESK in the germline V gene. The CDR3 loop is CASSRVTGGFHEQYF. The CDR3 DNA reads TGTGCCAGCAGCCGAGTCACGGGAGGATTCCACGAGCAGTACTTC. Combining the CDR3 with reference TRBV14 and TRBJ2-7 gives the whole variable domain EAGVTQFPSHSVIEKGQTVTLRCDPISGHDNLYWYRRVMGKEIKFLLHFVKESKQDESGMPNNRFLAERTGGTYSTLKVQPAELEDSGVYFCASSRVTGGFHEQYFGPGTRLTVT.

The chain joins TRBV7-3 to TRBJ1-5; 8 positions agree with TRBD1. The CDR3 runs 15 residues. The germline V gene encodes CDR1 SGHTA and CDR2 FQGTGA. Trimming took 3 bases from V and 7 from J; bases not matched to a gene: 8. CDR3 DNA sequence: TGTGCCAGCAGCTTTGGAAGGACAGGGATGCAGCCCCAGCATTTT. Protein product: CASSFGRTGMQPQHF.

The chain is built from TRBV19 and TRBJ2-7; the match to TRBD1 covers 8 bases. The CDR3 runs 15 residues. Germline CDR1 reads LNHDA; CDR2 reads SQIVND (reference sequence). Unmatched junction bases numbered 8, after V lost 2 bases and J lost 5 bases. The CDR3, as DNA: TGTGCCAGTAGTATAATATCAGGGGGCATCGACGAGCAGTACTTC. Amino acids: CASSIISGGIDEQYF.

This rearrangement joins TRBV11-1 to TRBJ2-7; D perhaps matches TRBD1 (5 bases). Germline V gene data show CDR1 as SGHAT and CDR2 as FQDESV (reference sequence). This CDR3 is built from 16 residues. V lost 5 bases and J 0 bases, leaving 17 bases between the germline ends. The CDR3 region has the DNA TGTGCCAGCAGCCCTCGTGGGCAGGGTAGCTCCTACGAGCAGTACTTC. Its translation is CASSPRGQGSSYEQYF.